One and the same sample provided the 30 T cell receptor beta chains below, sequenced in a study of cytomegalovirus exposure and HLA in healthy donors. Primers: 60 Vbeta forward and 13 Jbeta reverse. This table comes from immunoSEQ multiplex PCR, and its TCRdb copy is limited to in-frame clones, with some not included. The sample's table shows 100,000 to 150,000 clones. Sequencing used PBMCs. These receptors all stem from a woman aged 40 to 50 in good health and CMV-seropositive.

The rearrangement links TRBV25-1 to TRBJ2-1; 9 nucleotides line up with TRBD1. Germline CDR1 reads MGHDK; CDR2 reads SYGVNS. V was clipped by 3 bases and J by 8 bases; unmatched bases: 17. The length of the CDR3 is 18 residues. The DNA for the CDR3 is TGTGCCAGCAGTGAGCCCCCGAGGGGGACAGGGCGTTTCGATGAGCAGTTCTTC. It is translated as CASSEPPRGTGRFDEQFF.

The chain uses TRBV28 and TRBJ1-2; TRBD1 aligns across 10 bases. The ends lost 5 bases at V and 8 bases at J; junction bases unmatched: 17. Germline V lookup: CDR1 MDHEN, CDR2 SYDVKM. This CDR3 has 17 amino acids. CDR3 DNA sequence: TGTGCCAGCAGTCTCGGGACAGGGGCTTCCCCGAGCAGCGGCTACACCTTC. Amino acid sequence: CASSLGTGASPSSGYTF.

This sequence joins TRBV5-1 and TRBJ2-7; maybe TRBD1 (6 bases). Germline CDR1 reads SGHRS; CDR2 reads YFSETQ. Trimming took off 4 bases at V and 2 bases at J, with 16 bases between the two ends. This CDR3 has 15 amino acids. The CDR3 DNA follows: TGCGCCAGCAGCCCGGGGACAAAACTCCCCTACGAGCAGTACTTC. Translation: CASSPGTKLPYEQYF.

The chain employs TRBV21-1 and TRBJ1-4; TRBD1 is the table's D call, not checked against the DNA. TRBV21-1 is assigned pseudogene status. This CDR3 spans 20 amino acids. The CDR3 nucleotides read TGTGCCAGCAGCAGTGAGAAAAGTAGGGGGCCACAGGGGGCAGACGAAAAACTGTTTTTT. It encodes CASSSEKSRGPQGADEKLFF.

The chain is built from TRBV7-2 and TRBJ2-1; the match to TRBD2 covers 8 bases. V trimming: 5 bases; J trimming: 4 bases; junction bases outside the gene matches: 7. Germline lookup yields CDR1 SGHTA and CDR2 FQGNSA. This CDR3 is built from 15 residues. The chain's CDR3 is CASSLGTSFYNEQFF. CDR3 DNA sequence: TGTGCCAGCAGCCTCGGGACTAGTTTTTACAATGAGCAGTTCTTC. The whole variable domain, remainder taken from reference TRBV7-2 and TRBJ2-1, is GAGVSQSPSNKVTEKGKDVELRCDPISGHTALYWYRQSLGQGLEFLIYFQGNSAPDKSGLPSDRFSAERTGGSVSTLTIQRTQQEDSAVYLCASSLGTSFYNEQFFGPGTRLTVL.

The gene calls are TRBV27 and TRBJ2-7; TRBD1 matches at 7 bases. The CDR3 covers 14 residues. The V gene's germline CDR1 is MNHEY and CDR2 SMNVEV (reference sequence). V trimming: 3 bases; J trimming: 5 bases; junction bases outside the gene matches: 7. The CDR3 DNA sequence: TGTGCCAGCAGTTTGTCGACAGGGAGAAACGAGCAGTACTTC. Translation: CASSLSTGRNEQYF.

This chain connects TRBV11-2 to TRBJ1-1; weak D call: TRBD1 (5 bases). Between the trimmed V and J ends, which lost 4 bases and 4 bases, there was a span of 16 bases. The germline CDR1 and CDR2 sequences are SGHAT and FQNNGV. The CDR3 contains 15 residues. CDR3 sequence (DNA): TGTGCCAGCAGCTCAAGTCAGGGTAAGGGCACTGAAGCTTTCTTT. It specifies CASSSSQGKGTEAFF.

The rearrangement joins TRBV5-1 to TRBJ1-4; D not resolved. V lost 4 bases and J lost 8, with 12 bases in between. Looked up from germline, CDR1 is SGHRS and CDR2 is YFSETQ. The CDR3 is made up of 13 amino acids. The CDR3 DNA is TGCGCCAGCAGCCCCTGGGAGGGCGAAAAACTGTTTTTT. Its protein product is CASSPWEGEKLFF.

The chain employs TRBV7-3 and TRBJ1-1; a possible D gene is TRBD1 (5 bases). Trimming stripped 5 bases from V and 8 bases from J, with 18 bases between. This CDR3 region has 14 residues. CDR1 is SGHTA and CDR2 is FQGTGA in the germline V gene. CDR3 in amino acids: CASSPHLGVAEAFF. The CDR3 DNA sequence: TGTGCCAGCAGCCCTCACCTAGGGGTGGCCGAAGCTTTCTTT.

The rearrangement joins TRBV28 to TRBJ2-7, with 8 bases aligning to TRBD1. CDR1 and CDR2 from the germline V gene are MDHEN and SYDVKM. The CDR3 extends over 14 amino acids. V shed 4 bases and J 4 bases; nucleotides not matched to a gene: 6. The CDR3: CASSSGGILYEQYF. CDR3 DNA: TGTGCCAGCAGTTCAGGGGGCATCCTTTACGAGCAGTACTTC.

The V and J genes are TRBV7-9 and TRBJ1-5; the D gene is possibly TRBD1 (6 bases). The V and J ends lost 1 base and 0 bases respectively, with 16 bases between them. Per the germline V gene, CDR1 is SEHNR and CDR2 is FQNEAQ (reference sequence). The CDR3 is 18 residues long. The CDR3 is CASSLGLQGKNSNQPQHF. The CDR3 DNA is TGTGCCAGCAGCTTAGGGTTACAGGGAAAGAATAGCAATCAGCCCCAGCATTTT.

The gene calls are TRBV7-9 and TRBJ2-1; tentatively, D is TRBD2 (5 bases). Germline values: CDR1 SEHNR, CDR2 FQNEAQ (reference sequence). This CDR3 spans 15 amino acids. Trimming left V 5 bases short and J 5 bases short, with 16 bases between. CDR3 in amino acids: CASSLTIGGDNEQFF. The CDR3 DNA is TGTGCCAGCAGCCTAACGATTGGAGGAGACAATGAGCAGTTCTTC.

The chain's CDR3 is CASSPSTGDPYEQYF. CDR3 in DNA: TGTGCCAGCTCACCCTCGACAGGGGACCCCTACGAGCAGTACTTC. The V gene is TRBV18, the J gene TRBJ2-7; 8 bases line up with TRBD1. CDR1 and CDR2 from the germline V gene are KGHSH and LQKENI. Trimming took 3 bases from V and 2 from J; bases not matched to a gene: 6. CDR3 length: 15 amino acids.

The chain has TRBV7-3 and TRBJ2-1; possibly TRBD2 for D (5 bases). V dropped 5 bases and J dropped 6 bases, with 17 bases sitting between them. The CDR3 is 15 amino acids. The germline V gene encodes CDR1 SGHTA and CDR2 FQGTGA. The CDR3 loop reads CASSPPGVPSNEQFF. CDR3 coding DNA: TGTGCCAGCAGCCCCCCCGGGGTCCCTTCCAATGAGCAGTTCTTC.

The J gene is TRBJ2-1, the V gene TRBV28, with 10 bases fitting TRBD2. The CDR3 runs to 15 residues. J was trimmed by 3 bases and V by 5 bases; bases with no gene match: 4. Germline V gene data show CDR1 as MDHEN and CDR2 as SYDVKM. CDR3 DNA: TGTGCCAGCAGTCTTCTAGCGGGAGACTACAATGAGCAGTTCTTC. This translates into CASSLLAGDYNEQFF.

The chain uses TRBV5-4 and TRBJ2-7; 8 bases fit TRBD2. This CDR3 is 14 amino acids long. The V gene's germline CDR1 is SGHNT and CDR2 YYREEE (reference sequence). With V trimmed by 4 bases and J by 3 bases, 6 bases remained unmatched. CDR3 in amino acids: CASSPAAGGYEQYF. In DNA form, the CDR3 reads TGTGCCAGCAGCCCGGCGGCGGGAGGCTACGAGCAGTACTTC.

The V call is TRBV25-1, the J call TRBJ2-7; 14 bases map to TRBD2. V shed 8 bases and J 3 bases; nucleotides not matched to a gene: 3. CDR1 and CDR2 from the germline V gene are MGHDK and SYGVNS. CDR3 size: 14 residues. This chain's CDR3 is CASGGTSGSYEQYF. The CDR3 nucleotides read TGTGCCAGCGGGGGGACTAGCGGGAGCTACGAGCAGTACTTC.

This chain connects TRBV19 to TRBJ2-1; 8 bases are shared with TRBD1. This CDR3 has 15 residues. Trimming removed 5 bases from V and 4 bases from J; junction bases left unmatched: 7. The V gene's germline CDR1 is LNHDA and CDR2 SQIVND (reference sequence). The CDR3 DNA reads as TGTGCCAGTAGTGGGGACAGGCTACGATACAATGAGCAGTTCTTC. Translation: CASSGDRLRYNEQFF. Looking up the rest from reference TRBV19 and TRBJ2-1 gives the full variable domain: DGGITQSPKYLFRKEGQNVTLSCEQNLNHDAMYWYRQDPGQGLRLIYYSQIVNDFQKGDIAEGYSVSREKKESFPLTVTSAQKNPTAFYLCASSGDRLRYNEQFFGPGTRLTVL.

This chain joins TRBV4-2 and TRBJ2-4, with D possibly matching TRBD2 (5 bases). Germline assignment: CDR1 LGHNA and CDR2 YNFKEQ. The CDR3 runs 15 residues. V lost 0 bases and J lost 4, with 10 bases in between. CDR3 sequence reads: CASSQDMSGKNIQYF. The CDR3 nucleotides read TGTGCCAGCAGCCAAGATATGTCGGGAAAAAACATTCAGTACTTC.

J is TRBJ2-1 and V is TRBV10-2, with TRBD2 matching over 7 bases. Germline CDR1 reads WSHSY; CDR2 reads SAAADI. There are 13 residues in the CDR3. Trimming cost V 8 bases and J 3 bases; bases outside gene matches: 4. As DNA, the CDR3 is TGCGCCAGCTTCCGGGACTACTACAATGAGCAGTTCTTC. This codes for CASFRDYYNEQFF.

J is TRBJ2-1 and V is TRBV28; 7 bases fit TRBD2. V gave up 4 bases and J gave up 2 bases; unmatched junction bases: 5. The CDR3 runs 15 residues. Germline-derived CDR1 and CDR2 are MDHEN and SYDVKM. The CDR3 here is CASSSLADPYNEQFF. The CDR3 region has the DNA TGTGCCAGCAGTTCCCTAGCGGATCCCTACAATGAGCAGTTCTTC.

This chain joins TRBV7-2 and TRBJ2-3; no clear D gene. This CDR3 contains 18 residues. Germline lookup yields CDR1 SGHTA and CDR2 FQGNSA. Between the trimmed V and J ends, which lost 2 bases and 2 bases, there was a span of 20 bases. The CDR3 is CASSLTPFGTAFTDTQYF. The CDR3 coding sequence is TGTGCCAGCAGCTTAACCCCTTTTGGAACAGCTTTCACAGATACGCAGTATTTT.

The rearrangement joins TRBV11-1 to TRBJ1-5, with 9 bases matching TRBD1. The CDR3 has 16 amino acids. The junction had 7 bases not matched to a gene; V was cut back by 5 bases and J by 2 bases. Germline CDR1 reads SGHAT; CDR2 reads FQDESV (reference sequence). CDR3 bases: TGTGCCAGCAGCCGCGGGACAGGGATCGGCAATCAGCCCCAGCATTTT. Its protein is CASSRGTGIGNQPQHF. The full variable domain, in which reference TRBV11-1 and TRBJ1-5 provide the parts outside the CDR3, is EAEVAQSPRYKITEKSQAVAFWCDPISGHATLYWYRQILGQGPELLVQFQDESVVDDSQLPKDRFSAERLKGVDSTLKIQPAELGDSAMYLCASSRGTGIGNQPQHFGDGTRLSIL.

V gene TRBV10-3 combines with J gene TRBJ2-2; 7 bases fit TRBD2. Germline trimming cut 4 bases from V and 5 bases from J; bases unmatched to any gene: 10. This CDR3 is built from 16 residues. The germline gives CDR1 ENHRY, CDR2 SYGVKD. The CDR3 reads CAISAVGGRYTGELFF. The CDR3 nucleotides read TGTGCCATCAGTGCTGTGGGGGGGAGGTATACCGGGGAGCTGTTTTTT.

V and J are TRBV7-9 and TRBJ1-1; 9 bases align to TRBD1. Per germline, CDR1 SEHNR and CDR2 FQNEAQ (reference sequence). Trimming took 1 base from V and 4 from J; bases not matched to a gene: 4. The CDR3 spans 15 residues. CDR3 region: CASSLVQGAGTEAFF. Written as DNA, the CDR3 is TGTGCCAGCAGCTTAGTACAGGGGGCTGGCACTGAAGCTTTCTTT.

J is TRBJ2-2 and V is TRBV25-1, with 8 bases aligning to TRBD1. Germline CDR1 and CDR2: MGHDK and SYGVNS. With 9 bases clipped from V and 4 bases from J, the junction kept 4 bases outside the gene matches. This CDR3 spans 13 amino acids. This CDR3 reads CARGQGGTGELFF. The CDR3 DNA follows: TGTGCCAGAGGACAGGGTGGCACCGGGGAGCTGTTTTTT.

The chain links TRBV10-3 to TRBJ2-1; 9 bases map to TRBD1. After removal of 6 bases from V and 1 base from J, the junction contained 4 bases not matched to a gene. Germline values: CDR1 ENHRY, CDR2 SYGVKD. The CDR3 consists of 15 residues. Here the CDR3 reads CAISPDRGSYNEQFF. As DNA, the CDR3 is TGTGCCATCAGCCCGGACAGGGGATCCTACAATGAGCAGTTCTTC.

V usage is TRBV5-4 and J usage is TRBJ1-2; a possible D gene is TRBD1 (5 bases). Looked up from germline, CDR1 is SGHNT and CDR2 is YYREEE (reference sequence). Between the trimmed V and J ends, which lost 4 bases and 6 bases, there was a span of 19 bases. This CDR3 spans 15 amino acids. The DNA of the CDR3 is TGTGCCAGCAGCCGTTATACCGGGGGGATTGATGGCTACACCTTC. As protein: CASSRYTGGIDGYTF.

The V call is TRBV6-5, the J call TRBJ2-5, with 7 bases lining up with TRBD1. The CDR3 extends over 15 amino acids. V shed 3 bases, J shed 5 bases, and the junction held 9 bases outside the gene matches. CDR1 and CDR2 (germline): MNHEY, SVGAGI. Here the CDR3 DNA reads TGTGCCAGCAGTTATTGGACAGGCGAGAAGGAGACCCAGTACTTC. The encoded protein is CASSYWTGEKETQYF.

The CDR3 here is CASSQEARRTGGSWNTEAFF. Written as DNA, the CDR3 is TGTGCCAGCAGCCAAGAAGCTCGACGGACAGGGGGCTCCTGGAACACTGAAGCTTTCTTT. The chain joins TRBV4-2 to TRBJ1-1; 11 nucleotides agree with TRBD1. V lost 0 bases, J lost 1 base, and 13 bases stayed unmatched. Germline assignment: CDR1 LGHNA and CDR2 YNFKEQ. The CDR3 length is 20 residues.